This TCR beta chain was identified during a study of blood T cell repertoires in COVID-19. About the research overall: The samples span acute and convalescent COVID-19 from the United States, Italy and Spain. Nucleic acid was either cDNA or gDNA, and it came from T cells, B-cell-depleted T cells, or PBMCs.

Study processing details: Researchers report that nucleated cell counts were estimated from reference gene primer amplification. Produced via immunoSEQ multiplex PCR; TCRdb's table is partial and in-frame only. The V and J calls and clone size are taken from that table; D and trimming were inferred from the DNA. Here the sample spans about 99,000 clones, around 83% being singletons. This clone appeared once. This TCR came from a man aged 70 or older with active or convalescent COVID-19. The sample comprised peripheral blood.

The CDR3 protein is CASSHNRAWDNEQFF. In nucleotides, the CDR3 is TGTGCCAGCAGTCACAACAGGGCGTGGGACAATGAGCAGTTCTTC. The chain employs TRBV6-2 or TRBV6-3 and TRBJ2-1; TRBD1 might be the D (6 bases). This CDR3 comprises 15 residues. CDR1 and CDR2 (germline): MNHEY, SVGEGT. The germline V and J ends were trimmed by 5 bases and 5 bases, with 16 bases remaining between them.